What follows describes a single TCR beta chain. This record belongs to a study of shared T cell receptors in the human thymus. TCRdb keeps only in-frame clones here, not all; method: immunoSEQ multiplex PCR. Here the sample spans some 700,000 clones, around nine tenths being singletons. This same sample was also part of a study on human thymus T cells. That work contributes: Corrective heart surgery yielded resections, and these provided the thymus tissue.

The TCR sequence derives from a boy in the first two years of life with a congenital heart defect. Sequencing was done on a sample of thymocytes.

The CDR3 DNA reads as TGCGCCAGCAGCCCGGGGACAGGGTTTGAGACCCAGTACTTC. This translates into CASSPGTGFETQYF. V is TRBV5-1 and J is TRBJ2-5, with TRBD1 matching 9 bases. Germline V gene sequence: CDR1 SGHRS, CDR2 YFSETQ. The junction had 6 bases not matched to a gene; V was cut back by 4 bases and J by 5 bases. CDR3 length: 14 amino acids. The variable domain in full, completed from reference TRBV5-1 and TRBJ2-5, reads KAGVTQTPRYLIKTRGQQVTLSCSPISGHRSVSWYQQTPGQGLQFLFEYFSETQRNKGNFPGRFSGRQFSNSRSEMNVSTLELGDSALYLCASSPGTGFETQYFGPGTRLLVL.